The 32 T cell receptor beta chains given below trace back to one sample, sequenced in a study of cytomegalovirus exposure and HLA in healthy donors. TCRdb's copy holds only in-frame clones and misses some; the assay was immunoSEQ multiplex PCR. The sample holds about 330,000 clones; 86% are singletons and the top ten take 0.7% to 0.85%. The sample consisted of PBMCs. These receptors originate from a woman aged 18-35 years in good health and CMV-seronegative.

The V call is TRBV28, the J call TRBJ2-2, with 8 nucleotides matching TRBD1. The CDR3 loop spans 18 amino acids. V trimming: 5 bases; J trimming: 2 bases; junction bases outside the gene matches: 13. The germline CDR1 and CDR2 sequences are MDHEN and SYDVKM. CDR3 DNA sequence: TGTGCCAGCAGTCCAAATTGGGCTGGACAGGGTAACACCGGGGAGCTGTTTTTT. Translating it yields CASSPNWAGQGNTGELFF.

The chain carries TRBV13 and TRBJ1-2; 9 bases match TRBD1. CDR3 length equals 14 residues. Per the germline V gene, CDR1 is PRHDT and CDR2 is FYEKMQ (reference sequence). V lost 3 bases and J lost 6; bases outside the gene matches: 5. In nucleotides, the CDR3 is TGTGCCAGCAGCTTGGGACAGGGCGGCGATGGCTACACCTTC. Translation gives CASSLGQGGDGYTF.

V gene TRBV7-9 combines with J gene TRBJ2-7, with 7 positions matching TRBD2. The CDR3 sequence is 15 residues long. After removal of 3 bases from V and 3 bases from J, the junction contained 8 bases not matched to a gene. Germline assignment: CDR1 SEHNR and CDR2 FQNEAQ (reference sequence). In DNA, the CDR3 is TGTGCCAGCAGCTTGTCTAGCGGTGTTAACTACGAGCAGTACTTC. Translating gives CASSLSSGVNYEQYF.

This clone was seen more than once but under ten times. V usage is TRBV29-1 and J usage is TRBJ1-2; TRBD1 matches at 9 bases. CDR3 length: 12 amino acids. Germline CDR1 and CDR2: SQVTM and ANQGSEA. Trimming at V came to 6 bases and at J to 7 bases, leaving 6 bases not matched to a gene. The CDR3 loop reads CSVEDRGLGYTF. CDR3 sequence (DNA): TGCAGCGTGGAGGACAGGGGACTTGGCTACACCTTC.

The chain has TRBV7-2 and TRBJ2-7; perhaps TRBD2 as D (5 bases). Germline lookup yields CDR1 SGHTA and CDR2 FQGNSA. Trimming took 3 bases from V and 2 from J, leaving 11 bases between them. The CDR3 has 14 residues. The CDR3, as DNA: TGTGCCAGCAGCTTGAGTCTAGCTCCCTACGAGCAGTACTTC. Residues: CASSLSLAPYEQYF.

V is TRBV4-3 and J is TRBJ1-1, with a possible D match to TRBD1 (5 bases). V lost 5 bases and J 4 bases, leaving 20 bases between the germline ends. Germline CDR1 reads LGHNA; CDR2 reads YSLEER. This CDR3 comprises 16 residues. CDR3 protein: CASSFQPGGGGTEAFF. The CDR3 nucleotides are TGCGCCAGCAGCTTTCAGCCGGGCGGGGGGGGCACTGAAGCTTTCTTT.

CDR3 sequence: CASSQTGRETQYF. In DNA form, the CDR3 reads TGCGCCAGCAGCCAGACGGGTAGAGAGACCCAGTACTTC. The chain employs TRBV4-3 and TRBJ2-5; D is ambiguous. Trimming took off 3 bases at V and 4 bases at J, with 9 bases between the two ends. CDR1 is LGHNA and CDR2 is YSLEER in the germline V gene. The CDR3 has 13 residues.

This clone was counted once. The chain uses TRBV28 and TRBJ2-6, with TRBD1 matching 12 bases. The ends lost 5 bases at V and 4 bases at J; junction bases unmatched: 9. Germline CDR1 MDHEN, CDR2 SYDVKM. The CDR3 runs to 18 residues. This CDR3 is CASSDWGQGARGANVLTF. The CDR3 coding sequence is TGTGCCAGCAGTGATTGGGGACAGGGGGCGCGGGGGGCCAACGTCCTGACTTTC.

This chain links TRBV19 with TRBJ2-1; D might be TRBD1 (5 bases). Germline V gives CDR1 LNHDA, CDR2 SQIVND (reference sequence). There are 13 residues in the CDR3. Deletions cut 5 bases from V and 9 bases from J, with 14 bases between. The DNA of the CDR3 is TGTGCCAGTAGTCACCTCAGGGTAGTTGAGCAGTTCTTC. As protein: CASSHLRVVEQFF. Together with reference TRBV19 and TRBJ2-1, the CDR3 gives the full variable domain: DGGITQSPKYLFRKEGQNVTLSCEQNLNHDAMYWYRQDPGQGLRLIYYSQIVNDFQKGDIAEGYSVSREKKESFPLTVTSAQKNPTAFYLCASSHLRVVEQFFGPGTRLTVL.

V and J are TRBV9 and TRBJ2-7; 9 bases agree with TRBD1. There are 14 residues in the CDR3. Germline trimming cut 4 bases from V and 3 bases from J; bases unmatched to any gene: 5. Germline V gene lookup returns CDR1 SGDLS and CDR2 YYNGEE. CDR3 region: CASSPSGQGYEQYF. CDR3 coding DNA: TGTGCCAGCAGCCCCTCGGGACAGGGCTACGAGCAGTACTTC.

This clone was picked up one time. The chain is built from TRBV28 and TRBJ2-7; TRBD1 aligns across 10 bases. Germline lookup yields CDR1 MDHEN and CDR2 SYDVKM. This CDR3 spans 16 amino acids. J was trimmed by 1 base and V by 6 bases; bases with no gene match: 9. The CDR3 DNA is TGTGCCAGCAGCCTGCCCCCGGGACAGGGGTCCTACGAGCAGTACTTC. It is translated as CASSLPPGQGSYEQYF.

The chain has TRBV10-3 and TRBJ2-1; 8 bases are shared with TRBD1. Per the germline V gene, CDR1 is ENHRY and CDR2 is SYGVKD. The CDR3 totals 13 residues. V shed 4 bases, J shed 8 bases, and the junction held 4 bases outside the gene matches. CDR3 nucleotides: TGTGCCATCAGTGCGGGACAGGTCTATGAGCAGTTCTTC. The encoded protein is CAISAGQVYEQFF.

V usage is TRBV5-1 and J usage is TRBJ2-5; 11 bases are shared with TRBD2. The V gene's germline CDR1 is SGHRS and CDR2 YFSETQ. The CDR3 is 14 amino acids. The J segment lost 5 bases and the V segment lost 4 bases, leaving 4 bases of the junction unmatched. The CDR3 sequence: CASSPGLAAETQYF. CDR3 nucleotide sequence: TGCGCCAGCAGCCCGGGACTAGCGGCCGAGACCCAGTACTTC.

The chain is built from TRBV2 and TRBJ2-1, with 7 bases fitting TRBD2. Unmatched junction bases numbered 5, after V lost 2 bases and J lost 4 bases. Germline CDR1 is SNHLY and CDR2 is FYNNEI. The CDR3 has 15 residues. The CDR3 DNA is TGTGCCAGCAGTGAACTTCTAGCGGATTACAATGAGCAGTTCTTC. It specifies CASSELLADYNEQFF. Full variable domain (outside the CDR3, taken from reference TRBV2 and TRBJ2-1): EPEVTQTPSHQVTQMGQEVILRCVPISNHLYFYWYRQILGQKVEFLVSFYNNEISEKSEIFDDQFSVERPDGSNFTLKIRSTKLEDSAMYFCASSELLADYNEQFFGPGTRLTVL.

The V gene is TRBV4-1, the J gene TRBJ1-2, with D tentatively TRBD1 (6 bases). This CDR3 is 16 amino acids long. Trimming cost V 2 bases and J 4 bases, with 17 bases left between them. CDR1 is MGHRA, CDR2 YSYEKL, per germline. The CDR3 coding sequence is TGCGCCAGCAGCCAACCCATACAGGGCCCCAGCTATGGCTACACCTTC. This translates into CASSQPIQGPSYGYTF.

As for this clone: A much larger clonotype is one base distant, so this may be a read error. V and J are TRBV7-9 and TRBJ2-7; the D is unclear. Trimming removed 4 bases from V and 3 bases from J, with 4 bases in between. The germline gives CDR1 SEHNR, CDR2 FQNEAQ (reference sequence). The CDR3 length is 11 residues. CDR3 sequence reads: CASSSNYEQYF. The CDR3 DNA sequence: TGTGCCAGCAGCTCAAACTACGAGCAGTACTTC.

This chain uses TRBV9 with TRBJ1-1, with a weak D call TRBD1 (5 bases). CDR3 length equals 14 residues. Germline assignment: CDR1 SGDLS and CDR2 YYNGEE. V was trimmed by 2 bases and J by 4 bases, leaving 12 bases between them. As DNA, the CDR3 is TGTGCCAGCAGCGTGGGGGGTGGTGGCACTGAAGCTTTCTTT. Encoded protein: CASSVGGGGTEAFF.

This chain connects TRBV18 to TRBJ1-1; D may be TRBD1 (5 bases). There are 12 residues in the CDR3. V was pared by 2 bases and J by 11 bases, with 12 bases between. Germline V lookup: CDR1 KGHSH, CDR2 LQKENI. CDR3 sequence (DNA): TGTGCCAGCTCACCAGAGGAGACAGTTGCTTTCTTT. Encoded protein: CASSPEETVAFF.

V usage is TRBV4-3 and J usage is TRBJ1-2; D unclear. V lost 0 bases and J lost 4, with 9 bases in between. This CDR3 spans 14 amino acids. Germline assignment: CDR1 LGHNA and CDR2 YSLEER. The CDR3 region has the DNA TGCGCCAGCAGCCAAGAGACGCTAGGCTATGGCTACACCTTC. Amino acids: CASSQETLGYGYTF.

The chain links TRBV7-9 to TRBJ2-7; the D is unclear. Germline values: CDR1 SEHNR, CDR2 FQNEAQ (reference sequence). Trimming cost V 3 bases and J 6 bases, with 9 bases left between them. The CDR3 contains 12 residues. Here the CDR3 DNA reads TGTGCCAGCAGCTTTCTCCAGGCCGAGCAGTACTTC. Protein sequence: CASSFLQAEQYF.

The chain links TRBV11-2 to TRBJ2-5; 10 bases match TRBD1. The CDR3 covers 14 residues. V trimming: 5 bases; J trimming: 5 bases; junction bases outside the gene matches: 5. Germline V gives CDR1 SGHAT, CDR2 FQNNGV. CDR3 coding DNA: TGTGCCAGCAGCGCGGGACAGGGGTTGGAGACCCAGTACTTC. Translated: CASSAGQGLETQYF.

V and J are TRBV7-2 and TRBJ2-3; TRBD2 matches 7 bases. The ends lost 1 base at V and 7 bases at J; junction bases unmatched: 5. The length of the CDR3 is 14 residues. Germline CDR1 and CDR2: SGHTA and FQGNSA. This CDR3 is CASSLGGSGNTQYF. Written as DNA, the CDR3 is TGTGCCAGCAGCTTAGGCGGGAGTGGAAATACGCAGTATTTT.

This chain uses TRBV18 with TRBJ1-4; TRBD1 is a possible D gene (6 bases). Germline V CDR1 and CDR2: KGHSH, LQKENI. The CDR3 is 17 amino acids. V was trimmed by 2 bases and J by 3 bases, leaving 16 bases between them. CDR3 in DNA: TGTGCCAGCTCACCAACACAGGGAAATCGCGCTAATGAAAAACTGTTTTTT. Protein sequence: CASSPTQGNRANEKLFF.

J is TRBJ2-1 and V is TRBV6-5, with 7 bases aligning to TRBD1. The CDR3 length is 14 residues. From germline, CDR1 is MNHEY and CDR2 SVGAGI. V lost 0 bases and J lost 6; bases outside the gene matches: 2. The CDR3 region is CASSYSRDSNEQFF. The CDR3 DNA sequence: TGTGCCAGCAGTTACTCCCGGGACAGCAATGAGCAGTTCTTC.

The V gene is TRBV5-8, the J gene TRBJ2-7; possibly TRBD2 for D (5 bases). V lost 0 bases, J lost 2 bases, and 12 bases lay in between. The CDR3 has 15 amino acids. Germline loops: CDR1 SGHTS, CDR2 YDEGEE. The CDR3 bases are TGTGCCAGCAGCTTGGGGTACGGGGTTACCTACGAGCAGTACTTC. Its translation is CASSLGYGVTYEQYF. The variable domain in full, completed from reference TRBV5-8 and TRBJ2-7, reads EAGVTQSPTHLIKTRGQQATLRCSPISGHTSVYWYQQALGLGLQFLLWYDEGEERNRGNFPPRFSGRQFPNYSSELNVNALELEDSALYLCASSLGYGVTYEQYFGPGTRLTVT.

The chain carries TRBV19 and TRBJ2-7, with 11 nucleotides matching TRBD2. Germline V CDR1 and CDR2: LNHDA, SQIVND (reference sequence). The CDR3 has 16 residues. Trimming removed 5 bases from V and 3 bases from J; junction bases left unmatched: 9. CDR3 loop: CASSGTSGLQNYEQYF. The CDR3, as DNA: TGTGCCAGTAGTGGGACTAGCGGACTACAGAACTACGAGCAGTACTTC.

V usage is TRBV15 and J usage is TRBJ2-3; tentatively, D is TRBD1 (5 bases). The V end was cut by 5 bases, the J end by 6 bases, with 21 bases between. The CDR3 has 16 residues. Germline V gene lookup returns CDR1 LNHNV and CDR2 YYDKDF (reference sequence). This CDR3 reads CATSVSPRGGQDTQYF. CDR3 bases: TGTGCCACCAGCGTTAGCCCTAGGGGTGGCCAGGATACGCAGTATTTT.

The chain carries TRBV28 and TRBJ2-3; 14 bases align to TRBD2. Germline CDR1 reads MDHEN; CDR2 reads SYDVKM. Trimming at V came to 2 bases and at J to 5 bases, leaving 6 bases not matched to a gene. CDR3 size: 17 residues. CDR3 sequence (DNA): TGTGCCAGCAGTTTACCGGGACTAGCGGGAGTGGTAGATACGCAGTATTTT. Translated: CASSLPGLAGVVDTQYF.

CDR3: CASGQGFSAEQYF. CDR3 DNA: TGTGCCAGCGGGCAGGGTTTTTCCGCCGAGCAGTACTTC. The genes are TRBV6-1 and TRBJ2-7; a weak D match, TRBD1 (5 bases). Per germline, CDR1 MNHNS and CDR2 SASEGT. Between the trimmed V and J ends, which lost 8 bases and 6 bases, there was a span of 17 bases. The CDR3 covers 13 residues.

The CDR3 DNA reads as TGTGCCAGCAGTGGGATCCGGGAGAGAGGGAATGAGCAGTTCTTC. As protein: CASSGIRERGNEQFF. This chain joins TRBV7-9 and TRBJ2-1; tentative D call: TRBD2 (6 bases). Trimming removed 6 bases from V and 7 bases from J, with 19 bases in between. The CDR3 has 15 amino acids. The V gene's germline CDR1 is SEHNR and CDR2 FQNEAQ (reference sequence).

This chain uses TRBV5-4 with TRBJ1-2, with TRBD1 matching 8 bases. J gave up 5 bases and V 1 base, and 4 bases lay outside the gene matches. The CDR3 has 14 amino acids. From germline, CDR1 is SGHNT and CDR2 YYREEE (reference sequence). The CDR3 coding sequence is TGTGCCAGCAGCTTGCAAGACAGGGGTTATGGCTACACCTTC. Translated: CASSLQDRGYGYTF. Full variable domain (rest looked up from reference TRBV5-4 and TRBJ1-2): ETGVTQSPTHLIKTRGQQVTLRCSSQSGHNTVSWYQQALGQGPQFIFQYYREEENGRGNFPPRFSGLQFPNYSSELNVNALELDDSALYLCASSLQDRGYGYTFGSGTRLTVV.

The chain uses TRBV2 and TRBJ2-1, with D possibly TRBD2 on 5 matching bases. The CDR3 is 11 residues long. V lost 6 bases, J lost 7 bases, and 7 bases lay in between. Per germline, CDR1 SNHLY and CDR2 FYNNEI. The CDR3 DNA reads TGTGCCAGCAGGGAGGCGAATGAGCAGTTCTTC. This codes for CASREANEQFF.